The present T cell receptor beta chain was sequenced within a study of preoperative IRX-2 immunotherapy in early breast cancer. Indicated treatment: preoperative locoregional IRX-2 cytokine immunotherapy. Preoperative locoregional IRX-2 cytokine immunotherapy was tested in the phase Ib source study. The repertoire was sequenced with immunoSEQ multiplex PCR; TCRdb's copy has only in-frame clones and lacks some. The sample lists 25,000 or so clones, around 91% occurring once. This clone was seen a handful of times. The CDR3 sequence is 15 residues long. The germline V gene encodes CDR1 MRHNA and CDR2 SNTAGT. V was trimmed by 5 bases and J by 0 bases, leaving 12 bases between them.

This chain uses TRBV6-4 with TRBJ2-3, with D perhaps TRBD2 (5 bases). The receptor's source is a human donor with breast cancer. This specimen consisted of tumor tissue, obtained after IRX-2 immunotherapy. The CDR3 here is CASSFRAASTDTQYF. The DNA of the CDR3 is TGTGCCAGCAGTTTTCGAGCGGCTAGCACAGATACGCAGTATTTT.